This T cell receptor (beta chain) was obtained from a study of CD8+ T cells in alopecia areata (dated by TCRdb to 2016 to 2019). A note on the overall study: Treated patients were enrolled in an open-label pilot trial of oral tofacitinib, 5 to 10 mg twice daily, for moderate-to-severe alopecia areata. In humans, TCRbeta sequencing was performed on scalp tissue and on sorted CD4+ and CD8+ peripheral blood T cells from healthy controls and from patients with patchy or totalis/universalis alopecia areata. immunoSEQ multiplex PCR using 35 Vbeta forward primers and 13 Jbeta reverse primers was used to amplify TCRbeta CDR3 regions. Clonality in the scalp was compared among normal scalp (n=4), patchy alopecia areata scalp (n=8), and alopecia totalis/universalis scalp (n=8). Tofacitinib was given for 6 to 18 months, followed by 6 months of follow-up off drug to assess delayed response and recurrence. Biopsies were taken from tofacitinib-treated patients at baseline and again at 4 and 24 weeks into treatment, and several of those patients also had a later scalp biopsy. To study T cell clonal expansion in alopecia areata, the researchers applied high-throughput TCRbeta sequencing to both the C3H/HeJ mouse model and human patients. RNA was extracted with the PAXgene miRNA kit for fixed scalp, the miRNeasy kit for PBMCs, and the RNeasy kit for mouse skin.

The germline V and J ends show losses of 6 bases and 2 bases respectively, and no gene match explains 4 bases of the junction. The CDR3 contains 13 residues, cysteine and phenylalanine counted. Just the 39-base CDR3 DNA is kept, in frame starting at base 1. Taken from the germline V gene, the CDR1 and CDR2 loops are MDHEN and SYDVKM. What the work shows at the level of the full study, not this receptor alone: TCR sequences shared between patients were less clear than in mice, possibly partly because of HLA diversity in the patient population. Scalp TCR repertoire analysis is complicated because resident alphabeta T cells in normal human skin are also sequenced, whereas mouse skin is dominated by gammadelta T cells. Compared with normal scalp, lesional scalp had higher clonality and more expanded CD8+ clones, particularly in alopecia totalis/universalis, a pattern that suggests antigenic drive.

Libraries were built with the immunoSEQ multiplex PCR assay. RNA was extracted from all samples and reverse transcribed into cDNA as template for TCR sequencing. SuperScript III was used for first-strand cDNA synthesis, primed with a 2:1 mix of oligo-dT and random hexamers. A synthetic immune receptor repertoire was used to measure amplification bias, and any remaining bias was corrected computationally. From the authors' description of their analysis: Raw reads were preprocessed to remove errors, and CDR3 was defined by IMGT conventions from the conserved cysteine to phenylalanine. To get clonality, Shannon entropy was normalized by log2 of the number of productive unique TCRs and the result was subtracted from 1. Whether each scalp clone was CD4 or CD8 was inferred by checking scalp TCRbeta sequences against the CD4 and CD8 repertoires from sorted blood. Imported from immuneACCESS, the table was reduced by TCRdb to in-frame sequences with V and J called. These copies leave out some clones; in studies compared against another copy, an unresolved V gene accounts for under half, and the cause of the remainder is not known. That table furnishes V, J and clone size, whereas the DNA furnished D and trimming. This sample comprises 150,000 or so clones, roughly 48% of them detected only once. Together, the top ten hold about 6.3% of the sample.

The sample holds a few counts of this clone. Its antigen target is currently unknown. Base-call qualities are not available, and no considerably larger clone is one nucleotide away. Lesional scalp punch biopsies and peripheral blood were obtained from alopecia areata patients. PBMCs were separated by density centrifugation and stained for CD3, CD4 and CD8, after which CD4+ and CD8+ T cells were sorted on a FACSAria. The source material was CD4+ T cells sorted from blood. The sequence joins TRBV28 to TRBJ2-7, with 7 middle bases fitting TRBD1. This receptor was taken from a human donor with alopecia areata. DNA sequence: TGTGCCAGCAGATCGGGACAGACCTACGAGCAGTACTTC. Its amino acids are CASRSGQTYEQYF.